One and the same sample provided the 7 T cell receptor beta chains below, sequenced in a study of T cell repertoires in ileal Crohn's disease. TCRdb's copy holds only in-frame clones and misses some; the assay was immunoSEQ multiplex PCR. The sample holds 300 to 450 clones; 81% are singletons and the top ten take roughly 10%. The sorted cells were lamina propria lymphocytes from surgical specimens, first isolated by density gradient. Input material: CD4+ T cells sorted from the ileum. Receptors originate from an adult with Crohn's disease.

This chain uses TRBV9 with TRBJ2-2; TRBD1 matches 8 bases. The germline V gene has CDR1 SGDLS and CDR2 YYNGEE. V shed 2 bases, J shed 6 bases, and the junction held 6 bases outside the gene matches. This CDR3 comprises 15 residues. The CDR3 reads CASSVRGRQSGELFF. The CDR3 coding sequence is TGTGCCAGCAGCGTCAGGGGGCGTCAGTCCGGGGAGCTGTTTTTT.

The CDR3 coding sequence is TGTGCCAGCACCCTAGGACATTATCAGGGCTACACCTTC. This sequence encodes CASTLGHYQGYTF. This chain uses TRBV2 with TRBJ1-2; perhaps TRBD1 as D (5 bases). The CDR3 consists of 13 residues. V lost 7 bases and J 8 bases, leaving 17 bases between the germline ends. CDR1 is SNHLY and CDR2 is FYNNEI in the germline V gene.

The chain links TRBV5-4 to TRBJ1-1, with 9 bases fitting TRBD1. This CDR3 spans 14 amino acids. V was clipped by 6 bases and J by 9 bases; unmatched bases: 12. Germline loops: CDR1 SGHNT, CDR2 YYREEE (reference sequence). CDR3 region: CASIPGTGRGKAFF. Here the CDR3 DNA reads TGTGCCAGCATCCCCGGGACAGGGCGAGGAAAAGCTTTCTTT. Supplemented by reference TRBV5-4 and TRBJ1-1, the full variable domain reads ETGVTQSPTHLIKTRGQQVTLRCSSQSGHNTVSWYQQALGQGPQFIFQYYREEENGRGNFPPRFSGLQFPNYSSELNVNALELDDSALYLCASIPGTGRGKAFFGQGTRLTVV.

This sequence joins TRBV5-1 and TRBJ2-2; possible D gene TRBD1, 5 bases. Between the trimmed V and J ends, which lost 8 bases and 3 bases, there was a span of 11 bases. Germline values: CDR1 SGHRS, CDR2 YFSETQ. The CDR3 is 13 residues long. CDR3 loop: CASSLQDTGELFF. CDR3 in DNA: TGCGCCAGTTCTTTACAGGACACCGGGGAGCTGTTTTTT.

The chain couples TRBV9 to TRBJ2-5, with 9 nucleotides matching TRBD1. The junction had 9 bases not matched to a gene; V was cut back by 4 bases and J by 2 bases. CDR3 length: 16 amino acids. Germline V gives CDR1 SGDLS, CDR2 YYNGEE. CDR3 protein: CASSRRTGGFQETQYF. CDR3 nucleotide sequence: TGTGCCAGCAGCCGTCGAACAGGGGGCTTTCAAGAGACCCAGTACTTC.

The chain couples TRBV10-3 to TRBJ2-3; 10 bases are shared with TRBD1. The V gene end was trimmed by 10 bases and the J gene end by 7 bases; junction bases not matched to a gene: 20. CDR3 length: 17 residues. The germline CDR1 and CDR2 sequences are ENHRY and SYGVKD. This chain's CDR3 is CATRDSGTGEGSYTQYF. DNA of the CDR3: TGTGCCACCCGTGACTCAGGGACAGGGGAGGGAAGTTATACGCAGTATTTT.

The chain combines TRBV6-1 with TRBJ1-2; a possible D gene is TRBD1 (6 bases). The germline V gene encodes CDR1 MNHNS and CDR2 SASEGT. This CDR3 has 15 amino acids. With 0 bases removed from V and 4 bases from J, the gap between germline ends came to 12 bases. CDR3 nucleotide sequence: TGTGCCAGCAGTGAAGCCTACACAGGGACCTATGGCTACACCTTC. Its translation is CASSEAYTGTYGYTF.